These 14 T cell receptor beta chains were sequenced from one sample in a study of high-grade serous ovarian cancer treatment subgroups. Repertoires were generated with immunoSEQ multiplex PCR, while TCRdb's copy carries only in-frame clones and drops some. The table lists about 28,000 clones, around 84% of them singletons. Tumor samples were taken before definitive surgery or chemotherapy. The sequencing sample was made of tumor tissue. Every receptor here comes from a human donor with high-grade serous ovarian cancer.

The rearrangement links TRBV7-2 to TRBJ2-5, with TRBD1 matching over 10 bases. Germline loops: CDR1 SGHTA, CDR2 FQGNSA. The CDR3 sequence is 17 residues long. J lost 5 bases, V lost 4 bases, and 13 bases had no gene match. CDR3 residues: CASSSWGTGAGGETQYF. Written as DNA, the CDR3 is TGTGCCAGCAGCTCGTGGGGGACAGGGGCGGGGGGCGAGACCCAGTACTTC.

The gene calls are TRBV28 and TRBJ2-7, with no clear D. The CDR3 totals 10 residues. V was trimmed by 6 bases and J by 3 bases, leaving 3 bases between them. Germline V gene data show CDR1 as MDHEN and CDR2 as SYDVKM. DNA of the CDR3: TGTGCCAGCAGACACTACGAGCAGTACTTC. Amino acid sequence: CASRHYEQYF. The variable domain in full, with the rest retrieved from reference TRBV28 and TRBJ2-7, is DVKVTQSSRYLVKRTGEKVFLECVQDMDHENMFWYRQDPGLGLRLIYFSYDVKMKEKGDIPEGYSVSREKKERFSLILESASTNQTSMYLCASRHYEQYFGPGTRLTVT.

The V and J genes are TRBV6-5 and TRBJ2-7, with D possibly TRBD1 on 6 matching bases. Trimming took off 4 bases at V and 3 bases at J, with 19 bases between the two ends. The CDR3 length is 16 residues. Germline CDR1 MNHEY, CDR2 SVGAGI. The CDR3 coding sequence is TGTGCCAGCAGTTCCACAGGGCAGGCCCCTCTCTACGAGCAGTACTTC. Protein sequence: CASSSTGQAPLYEQYF.

The table lists this clone with a few counts. The V and J genes are TRBV6-1 and TRBJ2-7; possible D gene TRBD1, 6 bases. Per germline, CDR1 MNHNS and CDR2 SASEGT. This CDR3 has 13 amino acids. Between the trimmed V and J ends, which lost 6 bases and 2 bases, there was a span of 11 bases. The CDR3 protein is CASRDRDTYEQYF. CDR3 sequence (DNA): TGTGCCAGCAGAGACCGGGACACCTACGAGCAGTACTTC.

This clone was detected a few times. The chain combines TRBV6-1 with TRBJ2-4; D not resolved. V gave up 1 base and J gave up 9 bases, with 13 bases separating them. This CDR3 is built from 14 residues. The germline V gene encodes CDR1 MNHNS and CDR2 SASEGT. The CDR3 DNA sequence: TGTGCCAGCAGTGAAGTTACAGTTCAAACCATTCAGTACTTC. Translation gives CASSEVTVQTIQYF.

The CDR3 nucleotides are TGTGCCAGCAGCTTACCCTACAGGGAACCGAATGAGCAGTTCTTC. Encoded protein: CASSLPYREPNEQFF. The chain combines TRBV7-9 with TRBJ2-1; D might be TRBD1 (6 bases). Between the trimmed V and J ends, which lost 2 bases and 7 bases, there was a span of 15 bases. This CDR3 is 15 amino acids long. Germline V CDR1 and CDR2: SEHNR, FQNEAQ (reference sequence).

The chain recombines TRBV27 with TRBJ1-2; D may be TRBD1 (6 bases). V lost 6 bases and J 5 bases, leaving 16 bases between the germline ends. CDR3 length: 14 amino acids. Per the germline V gene, CDR1 is MNHEY and CDR2 is SMNVEV (reference sequence). The CDR3 loop is CASRARGVWYGYTF. As DNA, the CDR3 is TGTGCCAGCAGAGCCAGGGGTGTCTGGTATGGCTACACCTTC.

Only a few counts were recorded for this clone. The chain links TRBV4-2 to TRBJ1-2, with D perhaps TRBD1 (5 bases). Germline V gene data show CDR1 as LGHNA and CDR2 as YNFKEQ. There are 13 residues in the CDR3. V was pared by 6 bases and J by 5 bases, with 13 bases between. As DNA, the CDR3 is TGTGCCAGCAGACAGAACACAGGTTATGGCTACACCTTC. It translates to CASRQNTGYGYTF.

The genes are TRBV11-3 and TRBJ2-1, with TRBD1 as a possible D gene (6 bases). The CDR3 runs 13 residues. V was shortened by 0 bases and J by 9 bases, with 9 bases between the two germline ends. Germline V CDR1 and CDR2: SGHNT, YENEEA. Written as DNA, the CDR3 is TGTGCCAGCAGCTTAGATGCCAGGGGTGAGCAGTTCTTC. This translates into CASSLDARGEQFF.

The rearrangement links TRBV9 to TRBJ2-5; the match to TRBD1 covers 7 bases. The V gene end was trimmed by 3 bases and the J gene end by 2 bases; junction bases not matched to a gene: 10. The CDR3 extends over 16 amino acids. Germline V lookup: CDR1 SGDLS, CDR2 YYNGEE. CDR3 protein: CASSARTLGQQETQYF. The CDR3 region has the DNA TGTGCCAGCAGCGCCCGAACCCTGGGACAGCAAGAGACCCAGTACTTC.

Relative to its sample, this clone is medium-sized. The chain couples TRBV11-2 to TRBJ2-2; no clear D. CDR3 size: 11 residues. CDR1 and CDR2 from the germline V gene are SGHAT and FQNNGV. The V end was cut by 7 bases, the J end by 6 bases, with 6 bases between. CDR3 nucleotide sequence: TGTGCCAGCACCCGTCCCGGGGAGCTGTTTTTT. This encodes CASTRPGELFF.

This rearrangement joins TRBV5-6 to TRBJ1-5; 8 bases line up with TRBD1. The junction had 4 bases not matched to a gene; V was cut back by 1 base and J by 4 bases. Germline V gene sequence: CDR1 SGHDT, CDR2 YYEEEE. There are 15 residues in the CDR3. This CDR3 reads CASSLRQGWNQPQHF. The DNA of the CDR3 is TGTGCCAGCAGCTTGAGACAGGGGTGGAATCAGCCCCAGCATTTT.

This CDR3 is CASSAGTGGQETQYF. The CDR3 DNA follows: TGCGCCAGCAGCGCCGGGACAGGGGGGCAAGAGACCCAGTACTTC. The rearrangement uses TRBV5-1 and TRBJ2-5; TRBD1 matches at 11 bases. The CDR3 length is 15 residues. V gave up 4 bases and J gave up 2 bases; unmatched junction bases: 4. CDR1 is SGHRS and CDR2 is YFSETQ in the germline V gene.

V gene TRBV29-1 combines with J gene TRBJ2-3; TRBD2 aligns across 13 bases. V lost 6 bases to trimming and J lost 4 bases; unmatched junction nucleotides: 4. The CDR3 spans 14 residues. Germline loops: CDR1 SQVTM, CDR2 ANQGSEA. The CDR3 loop is CSVGLAGVSDTQYF. The CDR3 DNA reads TGCAGCGTCGGACTAGCGGGAGTCTCAGATACGCAGTATTTT.